Listed below are T cell receptor beta chains from one sample, sequenced in a study of molecular identifiers for immune sequencing clone quantification. In TCRdb, the PCR reads were re-called with MiXCR into one record per CDR3 protein. Among about 640,000 distinct CDR3 sequences listed, 20% were seen once. The sequenced sample consisted of naive CD8+ T cells from blood, with Jurkat cell RNA spiked in. The source is a human donor in good health. Some libraries in this study had Jurkat cell RNA spiked in. Both conserved end residues are part of each CDR3. Each record gives: D gene, V gene, clone size, J gene, CDR3 protein, CDR3 DNA. The D gene is left open where the match is weak. Size is omitted from some rows. Given values are once, few, many or a class for expanded clones.

TRBD2	TRBV11-2	.	TRBJ2-7	CASSFFSGVSYEQYF	TGTGCCAGCAGCTTTTTTAGCGGGGTCTCCTACGAGCAGTACTTC
.	TRBV19	.	TRBJ1-5	CASSANGGNQPQHF	TGTGCCAGTAGTGCAAACGGGGGGAATCAGCCCCAGCATTTT
.	TRBV11-2	many	TRBJ1-5	CATLGGRDRNNQPQHF	TGTGCCACCCTCGGCGGCAGGGATCGGAACAATCAGCCCCAGCATTTT
.	TRBV6-2/TRBV6-3	.	TRBJ2-2	CASSYLTGTTGELFF	TGTGCCAGCAGTTACTTAACAGGGACCACCGGGGAGCTGTTTTTT
.	TRBV28	many	TRBJ1-5	CASSLSSFFEPQHF	TGTGCCAGCAGTTTATCCTCATTTTTTGAGCCCCAGCATTTT
.	TRBV5-6	many	TRBJ1-1	CASIGKNTEAFF	TGTGCCAGCATCGGAAAGAACACTGAAGCTTTCTTT
TRBD1	TRBV15	few	TRBJ1-3	CATSRSPGTGGRSSGNTIYF	TGTGCCACCAGCAGATCACCCGGGACAGGGGGCAGAAGTTCTGGAAACACCATATATTTT
.	TRBV29-1	many	TRBJ2-7	CSSSDTYEQYF	TGCAGCTCATCGGACACCTACGAGCAGTACTTC
.	TRBV6-2/TRBV6-3	few	TRBJ2-1	CASSYDYYNEQFF	TGTGCCAGCAGTTATGACTACTACAATGAGCAGTTCTTC
.	TRBV12-3/TRBV12-4	.	TRBJ2-7	CASSPRPGKTYEQYF	TGTGCCAGCAGCCCTCGACCGGGAAAAACCTACGAGCAGTACTTC
.	TRBV18	.	TRBJ2-5	CASSPTGSLGETQYF	TGTGCCAGCTCACCAACAGGGAGTCTAGGAGAGACCCAGTACTTC
TRBD1	TRBV20-1	many	TRBJ2-7	CSARDHRGFRYEQYF	TGCAGTGCTAGAGATCACAGGGGGTTTCGATACGAGCAGTACTTC
TRBD2	TRBV2	.	TRBJ2-1	CASSPSGGIYNEQFF	TGTGCCAGCAGCCCTAGCGGGGGGATTTACAATGAGCAGTTCTTC
.	TRBV5-6	many	TRBJ2-6	CAVQQGSGANVLTF	TGTGCCGTACAACAGGGATCTGGGGCCAACGTCCTGACTTTC
.	TRBV19	few	TRBJ2-7	CASSWRADNEQYF	TGTGCCAGTTCTTGGAGGGCCGACAACGAGCAGTACTTC
.	TRBV6-6	many	TRBJ2-6	CASSYSAIPSGANVLTF	TGTGCCAGCAGTTACTCGGCCATACCATCTGGGGCCAACGTCCTGACTTTC